Only a few counts were recorded for the clone carrying this T cell receptor beta chain. Its antigen remains unknown. V lost 8 bases to trimming and J lost 5 bases; unmatched junction nucleotides: 9. The CDR3 is made up of 13 amino acids. From germline, CDR1 is SQVTM and CDR2 ANQGSEA. The entry originates in a study of CD8+ T cells in alopecia areata. Study-level results: With patients, TCR sharing proved less clear than in mice, a difference possibly related to HLA. Normal scalp showed lower clonality than lesional scalp, especially alopecia totalis/universalis.

Sequencing relied on a cDNA template that was reverse transcribed from extracted RNA. Some clones are missing from TCRdb's copy, which holds only in-frame ones; the method was immunoSEQ multiplex PCR. Seen here are about 180,000 clones, about 60% observed once, and the top ten hold approximately 14%. The chain uses TRBV29-1 and TRBJ2-5; 9 bases line up with TRBD1. The sequences come from CD4+ T cells sorted from blood, collected at week 0. The clonotype was recovered from a human donor with alopecia areata. CDR3 in DNA: TGCAGCACGTCCGGGACAGGGCGGGAGACCCAGTACTTC. Residues: CSTSGTGRETQYF.